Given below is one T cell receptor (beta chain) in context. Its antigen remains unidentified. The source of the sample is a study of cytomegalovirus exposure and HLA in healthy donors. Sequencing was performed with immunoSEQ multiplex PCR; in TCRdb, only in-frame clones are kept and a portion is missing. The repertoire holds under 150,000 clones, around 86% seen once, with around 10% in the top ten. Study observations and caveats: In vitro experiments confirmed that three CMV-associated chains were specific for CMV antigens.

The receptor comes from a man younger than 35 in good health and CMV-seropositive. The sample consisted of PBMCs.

CDR3 region: CARKDRASYEQYF. CDR3 DNA sequence: TGCGCCAGAAAGGACAGAGCCTCCTACGAGCAGTACTTC. This rearrangement joins TRBV10-1 to TRBJ2-7; a possible D gene is TRBD1 (6 bases). Looked up from germline, CDR1 is WNHNN and CDR2 is SYGVQD (reference sequence). The CDR3 covers 13 residues. The ends were cut back, 9 bases at V and 0 bases at J, with 12 bases in the middle.